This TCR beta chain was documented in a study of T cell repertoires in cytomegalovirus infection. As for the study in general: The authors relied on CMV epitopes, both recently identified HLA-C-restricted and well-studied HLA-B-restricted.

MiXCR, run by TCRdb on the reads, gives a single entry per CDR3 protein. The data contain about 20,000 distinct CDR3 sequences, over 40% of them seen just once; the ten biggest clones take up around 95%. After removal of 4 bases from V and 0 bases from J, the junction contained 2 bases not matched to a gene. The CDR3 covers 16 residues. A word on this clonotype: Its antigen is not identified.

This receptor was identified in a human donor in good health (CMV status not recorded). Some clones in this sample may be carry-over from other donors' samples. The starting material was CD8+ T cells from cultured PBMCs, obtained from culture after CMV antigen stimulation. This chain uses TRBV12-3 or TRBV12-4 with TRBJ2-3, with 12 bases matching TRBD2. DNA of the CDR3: TGTGCCAGCAGTTGGACTAGCGGGGCCAGCACAGATACGCAGTATTTT. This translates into CASSWTSGASTDTQYF.